This T cell receptor (beta chain) appears in the sequencing data of a study of blood T cell repertoires in COVID-19. Participants, about 18 to 90 years old, spanned about 26 US areas. Trimming stripped 6 bases from V and 0 bases from J, with 11 bases between. Germline V gene lookup returns CDR1 MGHDK and CDR2 SYGVNS. This CDR3 has 14 amino acids. In the original processing: Amplifying reference gene primers gave estimates of nucleated cell counts. Here immunoSEQ multiplex PCR was the method, and the copy in TCRdb shows in-frame clones only, minus some. D and trimming come from the DNA, and the V and J calls and clone size come from that table. The sample holds 310,000 or so clones, about 90% seen once.

Source material: PBMCs or T cells enriched from blood (not recorded which). The chain combines TRBV25-1 with TRBJ1-1, with a possible D match to TRBD1 (5 bases). This receptor was taken from a woman under 30 with acute COVID-19. Here the CDR3 reads CASSERQLNTEAFF. The CDR3 region has the DNA TGTGCCAGCAGCGAGAGACAGCTGAACACTGAAGCTTTCTTT.